This T cell receptor (beta chain) was captured in a study of T-cell reconstitution after alpha-beta-depleted transplantation in children. As it was prepared, the TCRbeta library received unique molecular identifiers. MiXCR was run by TCRdb on the PCR reads, yielding one entry per CDR3 protein. The repertoire holds about 230,000 distinct CDR3 sequences, around 9.5% seen once, with 5% to 7% in the top ten. This clonotype showed up many times. CDR1 LGHDT and CDR2 YNNKEL come from the germline V gene (reference sequence). The CDR3 has 14 residues. V shed 4 bases and J 5 bases; nucleotides not matched to a gene: 6.

Specimen: PBMCs from the stem cell graft donor, collected from the stem cell graft. The receptor was isolated from a human donor who donated a stem cell graft to a child with acute lymphoblastic leukemia. V and J are TRBV3-1 and TRBJ1-2; TRBD1 aligns across 8 bases. This CDR3 is CASSRDRPLYGYTF. The CDR3 region has the DNA TGTGCCAGCAGCCGGGACAGGCCCCTTTATGGCTACACCTTC.